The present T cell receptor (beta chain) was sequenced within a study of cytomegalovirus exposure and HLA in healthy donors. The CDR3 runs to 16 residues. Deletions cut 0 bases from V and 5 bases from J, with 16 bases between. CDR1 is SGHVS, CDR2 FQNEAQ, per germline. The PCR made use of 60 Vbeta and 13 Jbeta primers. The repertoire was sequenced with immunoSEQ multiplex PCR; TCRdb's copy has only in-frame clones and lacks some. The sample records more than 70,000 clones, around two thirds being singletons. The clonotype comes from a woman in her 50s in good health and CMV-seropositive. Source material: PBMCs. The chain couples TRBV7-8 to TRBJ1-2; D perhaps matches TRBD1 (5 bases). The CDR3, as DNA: TGTGCCAGCAGCTTAGCCTTAAGCGGGACGACATATGGCTACACCTTC. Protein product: CASSLALSGTTYGYTF.